This section outlines one TCR beta chain sequence together with its context. Its antigen is still unknown. Unique molecular identifiers were present in the TCR beta cDNA libraries. MiXCR, applied by TCRdb to the PCR reads, yields one record per CDR3 protein. The sample lists 500,000 to 600,000 distinct CDR3 sequences; 44% were seen once. J gave up 2 bases and V 2 bases, and 6 bases lay outside the gene matches. The CDR3 loop spans 16 amino acids. The sample originates from a study of post-analysis software for immune sequencing data. Study background: Patients with relapsing-remitting, secondary progressive and progressive-relapsing multiple sclerosis courses were all represented.

Findings of the study overall: When compared against controls, multiple sclerosis patients showed significantly lower normalized Chao1 diversity. Comparison of patients with controls showed roughly five TRBV segments more frequent in patients, TRBV5-6, TRBV5-1 and TRBV20-1 among them.

This TCR derives from a girl between 5 and 17 years old with multiple sclerosis. The sequencing input was blood. The V gene is TRBV12-3 or TRBV12-4, the J gene TRBJ2-5, with 9 bases identical to TRBD1. The CDR3 sequence: CASSLSRTGDQETQYF. CDR3 coding DNA: TGTGCCAGCAGTTTAAGTCGGACAGGGGATCAAGAGACCCAGTACTTC.